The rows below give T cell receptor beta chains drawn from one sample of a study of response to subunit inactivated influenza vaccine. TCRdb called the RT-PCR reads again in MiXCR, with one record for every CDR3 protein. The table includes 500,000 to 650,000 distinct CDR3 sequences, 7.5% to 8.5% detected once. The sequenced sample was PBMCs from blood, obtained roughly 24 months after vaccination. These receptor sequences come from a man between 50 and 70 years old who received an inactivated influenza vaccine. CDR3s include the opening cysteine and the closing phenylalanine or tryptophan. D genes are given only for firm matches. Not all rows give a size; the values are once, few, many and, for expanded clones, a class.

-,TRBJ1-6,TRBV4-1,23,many,TGCGCCAGCAGCCAAGATCTTATCCGACCCCTCTTCCAGGGATTTTCCTATAATTCACCCCTCCACTTT,CASSQDLIRPLFQGFSYNSPLHF
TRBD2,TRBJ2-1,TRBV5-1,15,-,TGCGCCAGCAGCCTGGCTAGCGGGGACTACAATGAGCAGTTCTTC,CASSLASGDYNEQFF
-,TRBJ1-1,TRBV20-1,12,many,TGCAGTGCTAGGGACCGGACAGACCAAGCTTTCTTT,CSARDRTDQAFF
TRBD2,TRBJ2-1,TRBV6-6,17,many,TGTGCCAGCAGTTCAAGAAGCGGGGGGTACTCCTACAATGAGCAGTTCTTC,CASSSRSGGYSYNEQFF
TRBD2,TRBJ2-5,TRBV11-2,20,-,TGTGCCAGCAGCCCTCCACCCGGACTAGCGGGGTGGCGGTGGGAAGAGACCCAGTACTTC,CASSPPPGLAGWRWEETQYF
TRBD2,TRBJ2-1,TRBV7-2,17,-,TGTGCCAGCAGCTTAGGGGCTAGCGGGAGGGCCCACAATGAGCAGTTCTTC,CASSLGASGRAHNEQFF
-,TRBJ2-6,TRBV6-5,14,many,TGTGCCAGCAGTTACTCGACTGGGGCCAACGTCCTGACTTTC,CASSYSTGANVLTF
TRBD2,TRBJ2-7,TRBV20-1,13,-,TGCAGTGCTTCCGGACTAGCGGGAGTCGAGCAGTACTTC,CSASGLAGVEQYF
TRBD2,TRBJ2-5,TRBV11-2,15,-,TGTGCCAGCAGCTCCCCTCTAGCGGGGGGAGAGACCCAGTACTTC,CASSSPLAGGETQYF
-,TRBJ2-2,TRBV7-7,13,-,TGTGCCAGCAGCTGGACCCCTAGGGGGGAGCTGTTTTTT,CASSWTPRGELFF
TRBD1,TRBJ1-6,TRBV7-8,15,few,TGTGCCAGCAGCTTACTCGGGACAGGCAATTCACCCCTCCACTTT,CASSLLGTGNSPLHF
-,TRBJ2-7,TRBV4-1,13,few,TGCGCCAGCAGCCAAGCGGTAAGTCGCGAGCAGTACTTC,CASSQAVSREQYF
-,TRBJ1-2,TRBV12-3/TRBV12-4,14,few,TGTGCCAGCGGTCGGGCAGGGTTTTCCTATGGCTACACCTTC,CASGRAGFSYGYTF
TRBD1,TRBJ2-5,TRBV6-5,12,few,TGTGCCAGCAGTTTGGACAGGGGTTTCCAGTACTTC,CASSLDRGFQYF
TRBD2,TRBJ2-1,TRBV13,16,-,TGTGCCAGCAGCGCCGGACTAGCGGGGGTATCCGGTGAGCAGTTCTTC,CASSAGLAGVSGEQFF
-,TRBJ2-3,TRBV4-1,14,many,TGCGCCAGCAGCCAAGTCACACCCACAGATACGCAGTATTTT,CASSQVTPTDTQYF
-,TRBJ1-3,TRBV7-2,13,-,TGTGCCAGCAGCTTGCTCTCCCCCAACACCATATATTTT,CASSLLSPNTIYF
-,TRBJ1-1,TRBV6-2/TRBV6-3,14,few,TGTGCCAGCAACTACAGGGTAAAGAACACTGAAGCTTTCTTT,CASNYRVKNTEAFF
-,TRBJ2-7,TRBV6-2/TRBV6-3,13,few,TGTGCCAGCAGTTATGCCACCGCGGGCGAGCAGTACTTC,CASSYATAGEQYF
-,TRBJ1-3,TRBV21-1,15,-,TGTGCCAGCAGCAAAGGGACCGCCTCTGGAAACACCATATATTTT,CASSKGTASGNTIYF
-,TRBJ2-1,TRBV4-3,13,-,TGCGCCAGCAGCCTCGGGCCTGGGGATGAGCAGTTCTTC,CASSLGPGDEQFF
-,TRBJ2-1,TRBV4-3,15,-,TGCGCCAGCAGCCAAAACGGACGGTCCTACAATGAGCAGTTCTTC,CASSQNGRSYNEQFF
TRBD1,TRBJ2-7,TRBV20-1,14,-,TGCAGTGCGAGGGAGGGGGACAGGGCTTACGAGCAGTACTTC,CSAREGDRAYEQYF
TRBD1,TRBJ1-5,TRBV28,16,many,TGTGCCAGCAGTCCCCGTGGGACAGGGTACCATCAGCCCCAGCATTTT,CASSPRGTGYHQPQHF
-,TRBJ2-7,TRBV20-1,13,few,TGCAGTGCTAGAGATGTCCGGGCCTACGAGCAGTACTTC,CSARDVRAYEQYF
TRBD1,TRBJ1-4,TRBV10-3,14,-,TGTGCCATCAGTGAGAGACAGGGAGAAGAAAAACTGTTTTTT,CAISERQGEEKLFF
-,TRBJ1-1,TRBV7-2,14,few,TGTGCCAGCAGCTTACAGGGGTCGGGAACTGAAGCTTTCTTT,CASSLQGSGTEAFF
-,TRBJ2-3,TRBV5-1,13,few,TGCGCCAGCAGCCTGGGGCGGTTGGGTACGCAGTATTTT,CASSLGRLGTQYF
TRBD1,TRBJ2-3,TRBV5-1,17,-,TGCGCCAGCGGCCCCGGGACAGGGACACTCTCCACAGATACGCAGTATTTT,CASGPGTGTLSTDTQYF
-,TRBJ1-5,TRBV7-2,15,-,TGTGCCAGCAGCTTAGGCAGGGAATACCATCAGCCCCAGCATTTT,CASSLGREYHQPQHF
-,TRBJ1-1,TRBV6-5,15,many,TGTGCCAGCATGTTCTTTGGGCGGAGGCAGACTGAAGCTTTCTTT,CASMFFGRRQTEAFF
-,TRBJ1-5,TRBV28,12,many,TGTGCCAGCGGAACGCCCAATCAGCCCCAGCATTTT,CASGTPNQPQHF
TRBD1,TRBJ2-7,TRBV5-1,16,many,TGCGCCAGCAGCGACGGACAGGGGAATTGGGTCTACGAGCAGTACTTC,CASSDGQGNWVYEQYF
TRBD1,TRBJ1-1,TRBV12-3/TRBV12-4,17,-,TGTGCCAGCAGTCCAAACCGGGACAGGGTGGGTCACACTGAAGCTTTCTTT,CASSPNRDRVGHTEAFF
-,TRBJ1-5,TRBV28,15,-,TGTGCCAGCAGTCCAAGGACCTTGGGGGGTCAGCCCCAGCATTTT,CASSPRTLGGQPQHF
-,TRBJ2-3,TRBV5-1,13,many,TGTGCCAGCAGCTACCGGGCGACAGATACGCAGTATTTT,CASSYRATDTQYF
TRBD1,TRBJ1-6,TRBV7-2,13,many,TGTGCCAGCAGCTTAGCGGGCGGGGACAGCTTACACTTT,CASSLAGGDSLHF
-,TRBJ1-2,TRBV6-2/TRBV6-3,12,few,TGTGCCAGCAGTTACGCCTTCTATGGCTACACCTTC,CASSYAFYGYTF
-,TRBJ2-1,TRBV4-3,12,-,TGCGCCAGCAGCCAGGTGAAGAATGAGCAGTTCTTC,CASSQVKNEQFF
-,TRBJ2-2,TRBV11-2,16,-,TGTGCCAGCAGCTTAGGGGGCGGGGTGAACACCGGGGAGCTGTTTTTT,CASSLGGGVNTGELFF
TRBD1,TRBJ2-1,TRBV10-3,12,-,TGTGCCATCAGTTCGGACAGGAATGAGCAGTTCTTC,CAISSDRNEQFF
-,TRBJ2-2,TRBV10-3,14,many,TGTGCCATCACCCAGAACCTAAGGACCGGGGAGCTGTTTTTT,CAITQNLRTGELFF